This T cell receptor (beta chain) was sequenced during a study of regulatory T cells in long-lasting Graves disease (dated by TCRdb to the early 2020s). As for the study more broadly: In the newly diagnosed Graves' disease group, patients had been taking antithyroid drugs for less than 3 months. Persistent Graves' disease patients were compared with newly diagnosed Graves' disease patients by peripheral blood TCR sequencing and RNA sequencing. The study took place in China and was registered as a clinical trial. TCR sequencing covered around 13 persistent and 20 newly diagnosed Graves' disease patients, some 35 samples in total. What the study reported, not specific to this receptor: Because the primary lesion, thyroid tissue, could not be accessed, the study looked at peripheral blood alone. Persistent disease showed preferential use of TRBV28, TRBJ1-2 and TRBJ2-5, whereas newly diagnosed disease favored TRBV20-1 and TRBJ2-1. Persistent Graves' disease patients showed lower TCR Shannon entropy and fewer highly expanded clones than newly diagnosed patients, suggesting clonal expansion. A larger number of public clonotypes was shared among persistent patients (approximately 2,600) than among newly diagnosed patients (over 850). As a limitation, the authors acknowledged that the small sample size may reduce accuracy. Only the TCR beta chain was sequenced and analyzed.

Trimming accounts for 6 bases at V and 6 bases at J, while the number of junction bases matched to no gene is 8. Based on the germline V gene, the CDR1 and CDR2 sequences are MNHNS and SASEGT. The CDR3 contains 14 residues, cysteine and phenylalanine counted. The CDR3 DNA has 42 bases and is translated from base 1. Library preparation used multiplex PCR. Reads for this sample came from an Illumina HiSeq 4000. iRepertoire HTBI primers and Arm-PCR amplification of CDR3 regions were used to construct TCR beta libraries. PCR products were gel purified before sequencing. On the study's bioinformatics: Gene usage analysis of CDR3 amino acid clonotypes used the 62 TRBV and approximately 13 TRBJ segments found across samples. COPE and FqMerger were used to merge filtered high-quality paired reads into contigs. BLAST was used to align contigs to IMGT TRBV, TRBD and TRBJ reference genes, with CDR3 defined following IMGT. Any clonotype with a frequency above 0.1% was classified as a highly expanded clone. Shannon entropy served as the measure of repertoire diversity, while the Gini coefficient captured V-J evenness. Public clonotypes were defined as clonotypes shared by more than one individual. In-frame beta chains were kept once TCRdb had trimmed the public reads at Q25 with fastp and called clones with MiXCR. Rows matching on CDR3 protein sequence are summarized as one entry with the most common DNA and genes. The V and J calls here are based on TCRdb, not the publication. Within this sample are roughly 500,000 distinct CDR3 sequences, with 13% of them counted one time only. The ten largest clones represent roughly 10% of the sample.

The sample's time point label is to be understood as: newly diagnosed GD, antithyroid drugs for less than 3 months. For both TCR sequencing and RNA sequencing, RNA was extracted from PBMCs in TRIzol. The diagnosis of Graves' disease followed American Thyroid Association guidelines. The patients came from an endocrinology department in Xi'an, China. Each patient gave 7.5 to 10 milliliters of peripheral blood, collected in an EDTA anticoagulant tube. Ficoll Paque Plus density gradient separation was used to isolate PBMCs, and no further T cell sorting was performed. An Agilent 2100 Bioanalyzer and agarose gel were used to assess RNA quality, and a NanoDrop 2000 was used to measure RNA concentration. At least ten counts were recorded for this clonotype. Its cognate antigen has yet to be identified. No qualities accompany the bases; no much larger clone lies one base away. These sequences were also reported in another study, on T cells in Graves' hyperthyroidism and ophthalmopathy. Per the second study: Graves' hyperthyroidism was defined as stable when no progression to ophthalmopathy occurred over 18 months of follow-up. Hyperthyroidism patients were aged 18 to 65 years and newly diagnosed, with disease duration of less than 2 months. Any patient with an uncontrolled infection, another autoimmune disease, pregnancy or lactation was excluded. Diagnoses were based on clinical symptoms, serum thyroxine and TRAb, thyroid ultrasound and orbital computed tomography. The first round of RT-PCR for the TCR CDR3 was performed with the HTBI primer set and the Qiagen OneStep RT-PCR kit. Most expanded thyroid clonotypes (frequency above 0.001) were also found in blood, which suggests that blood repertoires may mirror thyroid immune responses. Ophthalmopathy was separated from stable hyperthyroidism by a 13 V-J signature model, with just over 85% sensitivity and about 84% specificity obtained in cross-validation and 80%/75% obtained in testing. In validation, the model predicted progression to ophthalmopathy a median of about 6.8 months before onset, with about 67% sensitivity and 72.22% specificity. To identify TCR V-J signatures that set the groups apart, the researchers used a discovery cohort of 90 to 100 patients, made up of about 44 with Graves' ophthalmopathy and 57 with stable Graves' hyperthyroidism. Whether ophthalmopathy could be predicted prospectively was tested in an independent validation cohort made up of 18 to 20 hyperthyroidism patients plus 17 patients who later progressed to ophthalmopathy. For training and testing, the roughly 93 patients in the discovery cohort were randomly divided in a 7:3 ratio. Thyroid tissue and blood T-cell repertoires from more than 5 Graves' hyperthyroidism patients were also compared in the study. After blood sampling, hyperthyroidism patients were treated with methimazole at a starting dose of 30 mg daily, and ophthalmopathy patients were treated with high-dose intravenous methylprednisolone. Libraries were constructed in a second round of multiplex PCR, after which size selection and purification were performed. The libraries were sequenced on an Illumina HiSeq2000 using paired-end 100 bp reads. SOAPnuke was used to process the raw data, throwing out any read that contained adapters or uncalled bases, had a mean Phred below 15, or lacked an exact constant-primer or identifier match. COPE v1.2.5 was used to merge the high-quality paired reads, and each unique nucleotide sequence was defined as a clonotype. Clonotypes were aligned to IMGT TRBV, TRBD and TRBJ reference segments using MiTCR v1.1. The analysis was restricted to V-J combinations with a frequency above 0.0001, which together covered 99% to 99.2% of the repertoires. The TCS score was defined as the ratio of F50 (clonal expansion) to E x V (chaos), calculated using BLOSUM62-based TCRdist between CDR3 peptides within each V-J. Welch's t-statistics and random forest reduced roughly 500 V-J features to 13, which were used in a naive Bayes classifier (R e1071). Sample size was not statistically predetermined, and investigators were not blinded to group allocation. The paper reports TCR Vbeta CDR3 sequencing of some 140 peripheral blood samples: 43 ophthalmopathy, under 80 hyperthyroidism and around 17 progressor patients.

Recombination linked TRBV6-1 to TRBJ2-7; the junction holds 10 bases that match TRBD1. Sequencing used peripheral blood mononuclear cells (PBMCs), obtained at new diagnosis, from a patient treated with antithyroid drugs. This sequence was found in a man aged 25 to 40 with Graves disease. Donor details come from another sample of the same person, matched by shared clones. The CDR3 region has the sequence CASSARDRGAEQYF. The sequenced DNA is TGTGCCAGCAGCGCTCGGGACAGGGGTGCCGAGCAGTACTTC.